These 15 T cell receptor beta chains were sequenced from one sample in a study of OX40 agonist ivuxolimab in advanced cancers. The method was immunoSEQ multiplex PCR; TCRdb's version includes in-frame clones alone and lacks a portion of them. In the table there are around 66,000 clones, 87% of which are singletons. The sequencing here drew on CD4+ or CD8+ T cells sorted from blood, taken in a trial of the OX40 agonist ivuxolimab. The receptors derive from an adult with an advanced solid tumor such as melanoma, head and neck, liver or kidney cancer.

As for this clone: The junction shows a germline mismatch at one end, possibly a read error. The chain carries TRBV4-2 and TRBJ1-2; no clear D gene. The V gene's germline CDR1 is LGHNA and CDR2 YNFKEQ. This CDR3 comprises 12 residues. CDR3 sequence: CASSQEGSWGYF. DNA for the CDR3: TGTGCCAGCAGCCAAGAGGGCTCCTGGGGTTACTTC.

This clone was found once. The chain has TRBV19 and TRBJ1-4; the D is unclear. Germline V gene lookup returns CDR1 LNHDA and CDR2 SQIVND (reference sequence). Trimming took 7 bases from V and 7 from J, leaving 19 bases between them. The CDR3 loop spans 15 amino acids. Here the CDR3 DNA reads TGTGCCAGTACCACCTCCGGTCTGACGGGTGAAAAACTGTTTTTT. Translating it yields CASTTSGLTGEKLFF.

V usage is TRBV4-3 and J usage is TRBJ2-1; TRBD1 matches at 11 bases. The junction had 4 bases not matched to a gene; V was cut back by 3 bases and J by 6 bases. Per the germline V gene, CDR1 is LGHNA and CDR2 is YSLEER. This CDR3 comprises 15 residues. The CDR3 nucleotides read TGCGCCAGCAGCCAGGTCGGGACAGGGGGCAATGAGCAGTTCTTC. Translated, it gives CASSQVGTGGNEQFF.

The V and J genes are TRBV28 and TRBJ1-3; D is uncertain. The length of the CDR3 is 17 residues. V shed 1 base and J shed 0 bases, with 13 bases lying between them. CDR1 MDHEN and CDR2 SYDVKM come from the germline V gene. The CDR3 DNA is TGTGCCAGCAGTTTATCGGGTTGGCAGCCCTCTGGAAACACCATATATTTT. Protein sequence: CASSLSGWQPSGNTIYF.

The chain carries TRBV6-5 and TRBJ2-4; TRBD1 matches at 8 bases. The CDR3 has 12 residues. J was trimmed by 8 bases and V by 4 bases; bases with no gene match: 1. Germline V gives CDR1 MNHEY, CDR2 SVGAGI. This CDR3 is CASSSQGDIQYF. CDR3 DNA: TGTGCCAGCAGTTCACAGGGGGACATTCAGTACTTC.

The chain uses TRBV28 and TRBJ2-1; D remains ambiguous. The CDR3 is made up of 14 amino acids. V lost 5 bases and J lost 12, with 20 bases in between. Germline CDR1 is MDHEN and CDR2 is SYDVKM. The CDR3 is CASSPNGRLEGQFF. DNA of the CDR3: TGTGCCAGCAGTCCCAATGGTAGGCTAGAAGGGCAGTTCTTC. Drawing the rest from reference TRBV28 and TRBJ2-1, the complete variable domain is DVKVTQSSRYLVKRTGEKVFLECVQDMDHENMFWYRQDPGLGLRLIYFSYDVKMKEKGDIPEGYSVSREKKERFSLILESASTNQTSMYLCASSPNGRLEGQFFGPGTRLTVL.

The table lists this clone with a count of one. The chain recombines TRBV7-9 with TRBJ1-2; D is uncertain. V was shortened by 1 base and J by 5 bases, with 11 bases between the two germline ends. This CDR3 contains 14 residues. CDR1 is SEHNR, CDR2 FQNEAQ, per germline (reference sequence). The CDR3 sequence: CASSLEKGLYGYTF. The CDR3 DNA is TGTGCCAGCAGCTTAGAAAAGGGTTTGTATGGCTACACCTTC.

The chain recombines TRBV27 with TRBJ1-1, with a weak D call TRBD1 (6 bases). This CDR3 contains 14 residues. The germline gives CDR1 MNHEY, CDR2 SMNVEV (reference sequence). V was cut by 3 bases and J by 3 bases, with 11 bases left in between. DNA of the CDR3: TGTGCCAGCAGTTTGGGGGGCAAGGACACTGAAGCTTTCTTT. Encoded protein: CASSLGGKDTEAFF.

The chain uses TRBV27 and TRBJ1-5, with 10 bases matching TRBD1. The germline CDR1 and CDR2 sequences are MNHEY and SMNVEV (reference sequence). V trimming: 5 bases; J trimming: 5 bases; junction bases outside the gene matches: 3. The CDR3 is 14 amino acids. The CDR3 reads CASSPDRGDQPQHF. The DNA of the CDR3 is TGTGCCAGCAGTCCGGACAGGGGGGATCAGCCCCAGCATTTT.

J is TRBJ1-5 and V is TRBV6-5; possibly TRBD1 for D (6 bases). V lost 5 bases and J lost 1, with 12 bases in between. The CDR3 has 15 residues. Germline V gene data show CDR1 as MNHEY and CDR2 as SVGAGI. In nucleotides, the CDR3 is TGTGCCAGCAGTAAGGACAGAGAAAGCAATCAGCCCCAGCATTTT. This encodes CASSKDRESNQPQHF.

The V and J genes are TRBV7-2 and TRBJ2-3; 16 bases map to TRBD2. Germline assignment: CDR1 SGHTA and CDR2 FQGNSA. The CDR3 covers 17 residues. Trimming removed 2 bases from V and 4 bases from J; junction bases left unmatched: 3. Written as DNA, the CDR3 is TGTGCCAGCAGCTTACCGGGGACTAGCGGGAGGGCAGATACGCAGTATTTT. Amino acid sequence: CASSLPGTSGRADTQYF.

This sequence joins TRBV7-9 and TRBJ2-5; possibly TRBD2 for D (5 bases). The germline V gene encodes CDR1 SEHNR and CDR2 FQNEAQ (reference sequence). The V end was cut by 5 bases, the J end by 0 bases, with 10 bases between. The CDR3 is 14 amino acids. The CDR3 nucleotides read TGTGCCAGCAGCCCTCCGAGGGACCAAGAGACCCAGTACTTC. Protein product: CASSPPRDQETQYF. Full variable domain (remainder filled in from reference TRBV7-9 and TRBJ2-5): DTGVSQNPRHKITKRGQNVTFRCDPISEHNRLYWYRQTLGQGPEFLTYFQNEAQLEKSRLLSDRFSAERPKGSFSTLEIQRTEQGDSAMYLCASSPPRDQETQYFGPGTRLLVL.

With regard to this clone: Other DNA sequences in this specimen translate into the identical CDR3. This chain uses TRBV19 with TRBJ2-1; 8 bases line up with TRBD2. The CDR3 is 12 amino acids. CDR1 is LNHDA and CDR2 is SQIVND in the germline V gene (reference sequence). V was pared by 3 bases and J by 9 bases, with 1 base of the junction left unmatched. CDR3 sequence (DNA): TGTGCCAGTAGTATTCGGGGGGGTGAGCAGTTCTTC. Encoded protein: CASSIRGGEQFF.

V and J are TRBV5-4 and TRBJ1-6, with D perhaps matching TRBD1 (6 bases). This CDR3 comprises 14 residues. CDR1 SGHNT and CDR2 YYREEE come from the germline V gene (reference sequence). Trimming stripped 0 bases from V and 6 bases from J, with 7 bases between. CDR3 region: CASSLGQVNSPLHF. The CDR3 DNA reads TGTGCCAGCAGCTTGGGACAGGTTAATTCACCCCTCCACTTT.

This clone showed up just a few times. The chain employs TRBV7-8 and TRBJ1-5, with 9 bases that match TRBD1. The germline V gene encodes CDR1 SGHVS and CDR2 FQNEAQ. The CDR3 has 18 residues. V was clipped by 6 bases and J by 4 bases; unmatched bases: 16. The CDR3 DNA reads TGTGCCAGCAGTCCCCGCCCATCCGGGACAGGGCGGAATCAGCCCCAGCATTTT. Amino acids: CASSPRPSGTGRNQPQHF.